This TCR beta chain stems from a study of CD8+ T cells in alopecia areata. Study-level points and caveats: Clonality was higher in lesional than normal scalp, especially in alopecia totalis/universalis.

Treatment indicated: oral pan-JAK inhibitor, 5-10 mg twice daily. A remark on this clone: The antigen remains unidentified.

The length of the CDR3 is 14 residues. Germline CDR1 is SGHRS and CDR2 is YFSETQ. V shed 3 bases and J shed 2 bases, with 10 bases lying between them. RNA extraction was followed by reverse transcription into cDNA, which acted as the sequencing template. The table came from immunoSEQ multiplex PCR; TCRdb's copy has only in-frame clones and leaves some out. Of about 200,000 clones listed, 30% to 40% were seen once; the top ten hold 0.4% to 0.55%. This sequence joins TRBV5-1 and TRBJ2-3; possibly TRBD2 for D (7 bases). Sequenced material: CD4+ T cells sorted from blood, taken between weeks 30 and 35, from a patient treated with tofacitinib. The TCR was taken from a human donor with alopecia areata. The CDR3: CASSSGGHTDTQYF. For the CDR3, the DNA is TGCGCCAGCAGCTCGGGGGGCCACACAGATACGCAGTATTTT.